This T cell receptor (beta chain) was retrieved from a study of regulatory T cells in long-lasting Graves disease. Library construction for TCR beta used iRepertoire HTBI primers and Arm-PCR of CDR3 regions. Using its own MiXCR run on the multiplex PCR reads, TCRdb lists one record per CDR3 protein. The table shows approximately 360,000 distinct CDR3 sequences, with roughly 24% occurring only once. As to time point: persistent/refractory GD, antithyroid drugs over 5 years with positive TRAb. PBMC-extracted RNA yielded the TCR library. Note on this clonotype: Mismatch with germline at one junction end may stem from a read error.

The sample consisted of peripheral blood mononuclear cells (PBMCs), taken when the disease was refractory, from a patient treated with antithyroid drugs. This clonotype was obtained from a woman aged 40-49 years with Graves disease.

CDR3 nucleotide sequence: TGCGCCGGCAGCCAAGGTTCCGGGACAGGGATTGAAGCTTTCTTT. Encoded protein: CAGSQGSGTGIEAFF. The chain couples TRBV5-1 to TRBJ1-1; 9 nucleotides line up with TRBD1. This CDR3 has 15 residues. Germline CDR1 and CDR2: SGHRS and YFSETQ.